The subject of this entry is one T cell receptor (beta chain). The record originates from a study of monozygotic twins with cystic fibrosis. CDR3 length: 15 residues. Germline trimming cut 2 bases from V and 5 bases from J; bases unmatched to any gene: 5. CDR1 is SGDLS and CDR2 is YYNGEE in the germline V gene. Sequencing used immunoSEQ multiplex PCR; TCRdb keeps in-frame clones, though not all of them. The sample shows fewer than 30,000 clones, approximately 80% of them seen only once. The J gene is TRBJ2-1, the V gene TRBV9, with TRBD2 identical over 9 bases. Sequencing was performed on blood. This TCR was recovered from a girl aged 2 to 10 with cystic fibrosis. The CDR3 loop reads CASSVSGSRHNEQFF. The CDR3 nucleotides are TGTGCCAGCAGCGTTAGCGGGAGCAGGCACAATGAGCAGTTCTTC.